Following are 5 T cell receptor beta chains from one sample sequenced in a study of T cells in Graves' hyperthyroidism and ophthalmopathy. TCR beta CDR3 region amplification was performed from RNA transcripts. First-round RT-PCR targeting the TCR CDR3 was performed with the HTBI primer set. TCRdb reprocessed the multiplex PCR reads with MiXCR, giving one entry per CDR3 protein. The data show fewer than 400,000 distinct CDR3 sequences, with 20% to 25% seen just once and 70% to 75% held by the top ten. The sequenced sample consisted of blood. The receptors shown here come from a man over 45 with Graves' hyperthyroidism.

The chain has TRBV29-1 and TRBJ1-2; the match to TRBD1 covers 10 bases. The junction had 12 bases not matched to a gene; V was cut back by 7 bases and J by 7 bases. Germline V CDR1 and CDR2: SQVTM, ANQGSEA. The CDR3 sequence is 14 residues long. The CDR3 coding sequence is TGCAGCGCGAGTCCGGGACAGGGGACGTCTGGCTACACCTTC. This codes for CSASPGQGTSGYTF.

This clonotype has only a few counts. The CDR3 is CASSQEREFPDTQYF. CDR3 nucleotides: TGTGCCAGCAGCCAAGAACGGGAATTCCCAGATACGCAGTATTTT. V gene TRBV3-1 combines with J gene TRBJ2-3; D perhaps matches TRBD2 (5 bases). V lost 0 bases, J lost 4 bases, and 11 bases lay in between. CDR1 and CDR2 from the germline V gene are LGHDT and YNNKEL (reference sequence). The CDR3 is made up of 15 amino acids.

Only a few counts were recorded for this clonotype. The chain is built from TRBV5-1 and TRBJ2-1, with 8 bases matching TRBD2. Trimming removed 0 bases from V and 7 bases from J; junction bases left unmatched: 6. In germline, CDR1 is SGHRS, CDR2 YFSETQ. The CDR3 consists of 15 residues. CDR3 loop: CASSLGSGKSNEQFF. The CDR3 DNA follows: TGCGCCAGCAGCTTGGGTAGCGGGAAGTCAAATGAGCAGTTCTTC.

This chain links TRBV12-3 or TRBV12-4 with TRBJ1-1; TRBD1 is a possible D gene (5 bases). The CDR3 length is 14 residues. Trimming stripped 1 base from V and 10 bases from J, with 16 bases between. CDR3 region: CASSLGGNFAAAFF. The DNA for the CDR3 is TGTGCCAGCAGTTTAGGGGGCAACTTTGCTGCAGCTTTCTTT.

This clonotype occurred many times. This chain links TRBV12-3 or TRBV12-4 with TRBJ2-5, with D possibly matching TRBD2 (6 bases). This CDR3 spans 19 amino acids. The V end lost 5 bases, the J end lost 5 bases, and 30 bases lay between the germline ends. The CDR3 is CASSNRIWGGVGGQETQYF. The CDR3 nucleotides read TGTGCCAGCAGTAACCGCATCTGGGGCGGGGTCGGGGGTCAGGAGACCCAGTACTTC.